This TCR beta chain originates from a study of T cell clonotyping in hematopoietic cell transplantation. The repertoire was sequenced with immunoSEQ multiplex PCR; TCRdb's copy has only in-frame clones and lacks some. Found here are about 43,000 clones, less than 85% of them singletons; the top ten hold approximately 3%. V was pared by 1 base and J by 7 bases, with 13 bases between. This CDR3 contains 14 residues. From germline, CDR1 is LNHDA and CDR2 SQIVND (reference sequence). Time point in this sample: recipient sample about 28 days before transplant, after cytoreduction. Sample: peripheral blood mononuclear cells, taken before stem cell transplant. This rearrangement joins TRBV19 to TRBJ1-2; D is perhaps TRBD1 (6 bases). The clonotype originates from a man in his 60s with acute myeloid leukemia. Some clones in this sample may be carry-over from other donors' samples. CDR3 protein: CASSIVGGTPGYTF. The CDR3 DNA is TGTGCCAGTAGTATAGTCGGGGGGACACCTGGCTACACCTTC. Together with reference TRBV19 and TRBJ1-2, the CDR3 gives the full variable domain: DGGITQSPKYLFRKEGQNVTLSCEQNLNHDAMYWYRQDPGQGLRLIYYSQIVNDFQKGDIAEGYSVSREKKESFPLTVTSAQKNPTAFYLCASSIVGGTPGYTFGSGTRLTVV.